This TCR beta chain originates from a study of T cells after yellow fever vaccination. The wider study: Fractions low in cell number were prepared with SMART-Seq v4 Ultra Low Input.

A single record per CDR3 protein comes from TCRdb applying MiXCR to the 5' RACE reads. The sample consists of 250,000 to 400,000 distinct CDR3 sequences, about 4% of them appearing once. Study outcomes and limitations: The secondary response was weaker but peaked faster, day 5 versus 15. FACS-sorted repertoires might harbor abundant contaminating clonotypes from the bulk population.

With regard to this clonotype: The antigen is undetermined.

The CDR3 is 15 residues long. In germline, CDR1 is SGHTA, CDR2 FQGNSA. V lost 6 bases and J lost 0, with 12 bases in between. The TCR sequence derives from a young man who received the YFV17D yellow fever vaccine. This rearrangement joins TRBV7-2 to TRBJ1-3; D gene uncertain. The sequences come from PBMCs, collected 5 days after the yellow fever booster vaccination. The CDR3 loop reads CASSRPQSSGNTIYF. CDR3 nucleotides: TGTGCCAGCAGTCGACCGCAGAGCTCTGGAAACACCATATATTTT.